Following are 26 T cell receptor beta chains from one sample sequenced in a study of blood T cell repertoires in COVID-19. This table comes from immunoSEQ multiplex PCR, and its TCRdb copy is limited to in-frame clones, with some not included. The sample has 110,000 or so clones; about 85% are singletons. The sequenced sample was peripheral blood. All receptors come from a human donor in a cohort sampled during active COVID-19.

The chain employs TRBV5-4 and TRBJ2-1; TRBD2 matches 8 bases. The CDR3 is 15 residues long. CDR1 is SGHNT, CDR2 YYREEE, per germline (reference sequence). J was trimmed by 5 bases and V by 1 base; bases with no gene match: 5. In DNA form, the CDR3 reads TGTGCCAGCAGCTTGATCGGGGGGGGAGACAATGAGCAGTTCTTC. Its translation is CASSLIGGGDNEQFF.

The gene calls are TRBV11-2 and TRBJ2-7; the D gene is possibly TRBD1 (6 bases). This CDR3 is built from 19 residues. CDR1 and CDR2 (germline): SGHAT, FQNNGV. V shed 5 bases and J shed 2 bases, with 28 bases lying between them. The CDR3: CASSHHPDRGQYGAYEQYF. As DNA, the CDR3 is TGTGCCAGCAGCCACCACCCCGACCGCGGACAGTACGGGGCCTACGAGCAGTACTTC. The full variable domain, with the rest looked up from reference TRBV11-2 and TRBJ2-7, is EAGVAQSPRYKIIEKRQSVAFWCNPISGHATLYWYQQILGQGPKLLIQFQNNGVVDDSQLPKDRFSAERLKGVDSTLKIQPAKLEDSAVYLCASSHHPDRGQYGAYEQYFGPGTRLTVT.

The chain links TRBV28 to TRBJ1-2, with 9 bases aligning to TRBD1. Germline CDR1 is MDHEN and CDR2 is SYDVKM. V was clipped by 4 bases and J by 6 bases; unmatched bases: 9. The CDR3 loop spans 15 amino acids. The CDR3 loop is CASSSLTGGDHGYTF. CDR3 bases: TGTGCCAGCAGTTCTTTGACAGGGGGAGATCATGGCTACACCTTC.

Here the CDR3 reads CASSYRGTYNEQFF. For the CDR3, the DNA is TGTGCCAGCAGTTACCGGGGGACCTACAATGAGCAGTTCTTC. The V call is TRBV6-5, the J call TRBJ2-1; TRBD2 is a possible D gene (6 bases). Looked up from germline, CDR1 is MNHEY and CDR2 is SVGAGI. Trimming took off 2 bases at V and 2 bases at J, with 7 bases between the two ends. This CDR3 has 14 amino acids.

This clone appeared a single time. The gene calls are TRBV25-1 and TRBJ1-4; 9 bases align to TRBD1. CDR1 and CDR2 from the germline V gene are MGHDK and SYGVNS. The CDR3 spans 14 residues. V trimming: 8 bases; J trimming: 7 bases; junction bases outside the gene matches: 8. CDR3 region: CASGPGQGSEKLFF. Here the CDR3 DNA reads TGTGCCAGCGGCCCGGGACAGGGCAGTGAAAAACTGTTTTTT.

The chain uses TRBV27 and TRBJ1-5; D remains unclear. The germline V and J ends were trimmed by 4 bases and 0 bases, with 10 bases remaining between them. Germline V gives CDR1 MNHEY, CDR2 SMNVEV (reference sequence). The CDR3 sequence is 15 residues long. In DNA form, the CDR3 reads TGTGCCAGCAGTTCCAACAGCTATAGCAATCAGCCCCAGCATTTT. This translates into CASSSNSYSNQPQHF.

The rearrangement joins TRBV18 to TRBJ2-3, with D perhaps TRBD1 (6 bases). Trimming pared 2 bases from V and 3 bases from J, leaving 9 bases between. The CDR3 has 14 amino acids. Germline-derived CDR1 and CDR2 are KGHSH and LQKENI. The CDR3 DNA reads TGTGCCAGCTCACCATTACAGGGAACAGATACGCAGTATTTT. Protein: CASSPLQGTDTQYF.

The CDR3 DNA is TGTGCCAGCAGTTACTCCCGGGGTGCGCAGCTCTATGGCTACACCTTC. Translation: CASSYSRGAQLYGYTF. V usage is TRBV6-5 and J usage is TRBJ1-2; no firm D call. The germline CDR1 and CDR2 sequences are MNHEY and SVGAGI. The V end was cut by 0 bases, the J end by 4 bases, with 15 bases between. The CDR3 totals 16 residues.

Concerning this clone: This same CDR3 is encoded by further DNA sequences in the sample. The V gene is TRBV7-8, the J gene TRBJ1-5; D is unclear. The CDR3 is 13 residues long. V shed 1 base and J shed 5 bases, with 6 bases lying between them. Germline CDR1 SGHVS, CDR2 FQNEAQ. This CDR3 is CASSLGGDQPQHF. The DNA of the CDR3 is TGTGCCAGCAGCTTAGGTGGAGATCAGCCCCAGCATTTT.

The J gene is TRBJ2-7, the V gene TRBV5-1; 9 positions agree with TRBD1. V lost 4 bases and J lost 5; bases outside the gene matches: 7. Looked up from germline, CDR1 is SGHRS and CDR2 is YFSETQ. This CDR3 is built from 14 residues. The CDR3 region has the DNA TGCGCCAGCAGCCTGGGGGGACAGGGCAACGAGCAGTACTTC. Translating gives CASSLGGQGNEQYF.

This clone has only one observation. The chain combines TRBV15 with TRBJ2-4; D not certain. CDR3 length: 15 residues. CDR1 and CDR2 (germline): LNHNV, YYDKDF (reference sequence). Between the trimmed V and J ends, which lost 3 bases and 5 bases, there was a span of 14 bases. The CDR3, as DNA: TGTGCCACCAGCAGGTCCGGCAGGCGTGAAAACATTCAGTACTTC. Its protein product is CATSRSGRRENIQYF. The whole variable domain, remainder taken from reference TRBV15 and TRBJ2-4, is DAMVIQNPRYQVTQFGKPVTLSCSQTLNHNVMYWYQQKSSQAPKLLFHYYDKDFNNEADTPDNFQSRRPNTSFCFLDIRSPGLGDTAMYLCATSRSGRRENIQYFGAGTRLSVL.

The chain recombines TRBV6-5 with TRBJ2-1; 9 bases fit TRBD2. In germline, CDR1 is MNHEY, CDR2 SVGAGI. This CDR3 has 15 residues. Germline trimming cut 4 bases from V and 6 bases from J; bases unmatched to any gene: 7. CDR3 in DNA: TGTGCCAGCAGTTTTGGTAGCGGGGGCCCCAATGAGCAGTTCTTC. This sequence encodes CASSFGSGGPNEQFF.

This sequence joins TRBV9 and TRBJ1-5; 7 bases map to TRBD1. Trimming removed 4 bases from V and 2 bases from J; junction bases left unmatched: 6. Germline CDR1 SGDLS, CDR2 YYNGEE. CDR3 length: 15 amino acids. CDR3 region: CASSPEGAGNQPQHF. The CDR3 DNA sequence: TGTGCCAGCAGCCCTGAGGGGGCCGGCAATCAGCCCCAGCATTTT.

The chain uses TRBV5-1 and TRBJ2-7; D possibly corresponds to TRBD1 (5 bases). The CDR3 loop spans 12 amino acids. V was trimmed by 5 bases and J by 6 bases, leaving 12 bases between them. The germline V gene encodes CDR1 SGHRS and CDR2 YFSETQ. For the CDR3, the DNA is TGCGCCAGCAGTCCCACAGGCGGCGAGCAGTACTTC. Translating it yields CASSPTGGEQYF.

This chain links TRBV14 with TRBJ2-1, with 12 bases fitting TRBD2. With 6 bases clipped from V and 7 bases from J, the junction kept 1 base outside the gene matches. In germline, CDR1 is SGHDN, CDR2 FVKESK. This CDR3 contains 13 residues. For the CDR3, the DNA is TGTGCCAGCAGACTAGCGGGGGGTAATGAGCAGTTCTTC. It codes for CASRLAGGNEQFF.

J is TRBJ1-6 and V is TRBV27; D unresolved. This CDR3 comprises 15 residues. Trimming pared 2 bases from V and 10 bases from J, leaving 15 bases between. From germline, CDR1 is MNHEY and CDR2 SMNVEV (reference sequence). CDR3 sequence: CASSLIPAGGSPLHF. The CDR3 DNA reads TGTGCCAGCAGTTTAATTCCGGCCGGAGGGTCACCCCTCCACTTT.

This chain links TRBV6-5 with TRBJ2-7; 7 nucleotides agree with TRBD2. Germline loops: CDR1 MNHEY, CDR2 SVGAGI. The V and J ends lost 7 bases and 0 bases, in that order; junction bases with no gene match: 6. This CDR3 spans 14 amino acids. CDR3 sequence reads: CASMGRGSSYEQYF. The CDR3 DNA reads TGTGCCAGCATGGGGCGGGGGTCCTCCTACGAGCAGTACTTC.

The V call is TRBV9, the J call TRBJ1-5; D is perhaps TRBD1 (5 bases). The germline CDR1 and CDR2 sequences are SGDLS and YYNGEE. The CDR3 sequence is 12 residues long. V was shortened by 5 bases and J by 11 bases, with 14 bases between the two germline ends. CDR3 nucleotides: TGTGCCAGCAGGGGGCGTTGTTTGTCCCAGCATTTT. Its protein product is CASRGRCLSQHF.

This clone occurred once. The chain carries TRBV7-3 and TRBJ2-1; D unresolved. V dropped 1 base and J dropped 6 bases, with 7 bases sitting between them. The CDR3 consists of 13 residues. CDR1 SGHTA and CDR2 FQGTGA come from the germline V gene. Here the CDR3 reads CASSLSSLNEQFF. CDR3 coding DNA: TGTGCCAGCAGCTTAAGTAGTCTCAATGAGCAGTTCTTC.

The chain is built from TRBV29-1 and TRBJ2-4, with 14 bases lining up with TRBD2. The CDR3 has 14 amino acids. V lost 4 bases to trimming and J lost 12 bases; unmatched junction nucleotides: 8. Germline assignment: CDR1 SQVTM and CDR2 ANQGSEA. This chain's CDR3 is CSVGAGTSGGYQYF. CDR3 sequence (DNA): TGCAGCGTTGGCGCCGGGACTAGCGGGGGTTATCAGTACTTC.

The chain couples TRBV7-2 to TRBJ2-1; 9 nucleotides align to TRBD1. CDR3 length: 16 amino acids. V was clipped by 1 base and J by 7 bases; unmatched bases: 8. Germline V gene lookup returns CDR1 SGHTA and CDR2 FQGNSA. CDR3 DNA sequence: TGTGCCAGCAGCTTAGAATTTTTCGACAGGGGGAATGAGCAGTTCTTC. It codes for CASSLEFFDRGNEQFF. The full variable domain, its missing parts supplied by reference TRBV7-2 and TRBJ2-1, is GAGVSQSPSNKVTEKGKDVELRCDPISGHTALYWYRQSLGQGLEFLIYFQGNSAPDKSGLPSDRFSAERTGGSVSTLTIQRTQQEDSAVYLCASSLEFFDRGNEQFFGPGTRLTVL.

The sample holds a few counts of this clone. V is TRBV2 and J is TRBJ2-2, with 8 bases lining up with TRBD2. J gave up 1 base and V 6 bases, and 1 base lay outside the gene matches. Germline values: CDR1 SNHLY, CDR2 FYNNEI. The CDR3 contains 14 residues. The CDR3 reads CASSLAGNTGELFF. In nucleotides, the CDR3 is TGTGCCAGCAGCCTAGCGGGGAACACCGGGGAGCTGTTTTTT.

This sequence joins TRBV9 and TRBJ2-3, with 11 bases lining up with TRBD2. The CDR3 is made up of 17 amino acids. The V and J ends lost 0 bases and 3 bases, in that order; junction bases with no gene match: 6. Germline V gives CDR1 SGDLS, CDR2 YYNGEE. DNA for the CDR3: TGTGCCAGCAGCGTAGGACTAGCGGGATCGCGGACAGATACGCAGTATTTT. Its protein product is CASSVGLAGSRTDTQYF.

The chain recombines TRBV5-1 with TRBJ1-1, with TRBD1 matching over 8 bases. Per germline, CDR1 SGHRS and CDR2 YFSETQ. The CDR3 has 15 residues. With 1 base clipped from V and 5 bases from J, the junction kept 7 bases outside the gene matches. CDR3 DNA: TGCGCCAGCAGCTTGAAGGGGACAGGCGATACTGAAGCTTTCTTT. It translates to CASSLKGTGDTEAFF.

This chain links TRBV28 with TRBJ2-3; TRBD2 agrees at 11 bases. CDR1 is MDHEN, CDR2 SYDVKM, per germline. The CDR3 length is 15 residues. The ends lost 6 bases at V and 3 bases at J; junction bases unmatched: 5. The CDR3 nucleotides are TGTGCCAGCAGCCTGGGACTAGCGGTAACAGATACGCAGTATTTT. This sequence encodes CASSLGLAVTDTQYF.

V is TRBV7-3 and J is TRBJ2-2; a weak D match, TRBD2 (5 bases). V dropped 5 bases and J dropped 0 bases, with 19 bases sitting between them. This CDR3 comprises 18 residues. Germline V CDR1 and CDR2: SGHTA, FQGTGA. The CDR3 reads CASSPYGWSGTNTGELFF. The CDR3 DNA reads TGTGCCAGCAGCCCCTATGGGTGGAGCGGTACGAACACCGGGGAGCTGTTTTTT.